This TCR beta chain was sequenced for a study of T cell repertoires in cytomegalovirus infection. Study at large: Based on public TCR beta signatures, there were indications of CMV infection and of a matching HLA type.

TCRdb reprocessed the reads with MiXCR, giving one entry per CDR3 protein. The profile shows about 130,000 distinct CDR3 sequences, 20% to 30% of them singletons. Germline values: CDR1 SGHDT, CDR2 YYEEEE. V shed 0 bases, J shed 5 bases, and the junction held 12 bases outside the gene matches. This CDR3 comprises 18 residues. On this clonotype: What it binds is unknown.

Study-wide results and caveats: The ex vivo response was dominated by HLA-C-restricted CMV-specific TCR beta clonotypes. Cumulated frequencies of public TCR beta families served to identify carriers of CMV plus the relevant HLA.

Material for sequencing was PBMCs, sequenced either directly or after in vitro stimulation (not recorded which). The gene calls are TRBV5-6 and TRBJ2-2, with 8 bases fitting TRBD2. The TCR sequence derives from a human donor in good health (CMV status not recorded). Some clones in this sample may be carry-over from other donors' samples. CDR3 nucleotide sequence: TGTGCCAGCAGCTTGGCTGTTTTCGGGAGGGCCGAAACCGGGGAGCTGTTTTTT. It codes for CASSLAVFGRAETGELFF.